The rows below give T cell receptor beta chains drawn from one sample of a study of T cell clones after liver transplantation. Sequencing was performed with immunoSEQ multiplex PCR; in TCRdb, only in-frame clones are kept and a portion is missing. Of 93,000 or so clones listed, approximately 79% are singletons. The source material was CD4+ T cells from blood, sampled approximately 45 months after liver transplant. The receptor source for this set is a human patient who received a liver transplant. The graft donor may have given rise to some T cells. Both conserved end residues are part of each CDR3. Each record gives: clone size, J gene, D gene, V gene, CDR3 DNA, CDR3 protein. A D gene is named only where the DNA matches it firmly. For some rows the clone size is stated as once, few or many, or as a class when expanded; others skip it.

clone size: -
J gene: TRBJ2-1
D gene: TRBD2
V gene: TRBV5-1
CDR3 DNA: TGCGCCAGCAGCTTGGGTGGGACTAGCGGGGGCCTCCAGTTCTTC
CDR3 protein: CASSLGGTSGGLQFF

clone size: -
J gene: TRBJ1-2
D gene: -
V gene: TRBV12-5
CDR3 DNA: TGTGCTAGTGGTTTGGTACCGGCAGGGGATACCTATGGCTACACCTTC
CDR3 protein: CASGLVPAGDTYGYTF

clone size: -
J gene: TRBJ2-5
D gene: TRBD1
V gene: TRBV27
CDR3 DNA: TGTGCCAGCAGTTTACAGGGGGTCATCTCTACCCAGTACTTC
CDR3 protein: CASSLQGVISTQYF

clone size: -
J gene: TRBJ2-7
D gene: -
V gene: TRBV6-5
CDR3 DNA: TGTGCCAGCAGTTACGTGGGGGTAGGCTCCTACGAGCAGTACTTC
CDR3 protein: CASSYVGVGSYEQYF

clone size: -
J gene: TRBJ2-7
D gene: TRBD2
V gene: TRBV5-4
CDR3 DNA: TGTGCCAGCAGCCAAGGCGGGACTAGCGAGGTCTACGAGCAGTACTTC
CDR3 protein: CASSQGGTSEVYEQYF

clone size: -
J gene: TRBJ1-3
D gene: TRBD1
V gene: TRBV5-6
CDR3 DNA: TGTGCCAGCAGCCCGGACAGGCTCTCTGGAAACACCATATATTTT
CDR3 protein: CASSPDRLSGNTIYF

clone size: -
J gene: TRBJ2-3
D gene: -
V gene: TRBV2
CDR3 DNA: TGTGCCACCGCACAGGGATCCCGGGCAGATACGCAGTATTTT
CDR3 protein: CATAQGSRADTQYF

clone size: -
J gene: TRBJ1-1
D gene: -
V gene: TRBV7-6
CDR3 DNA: TGTGCCAGCAGCTTACGGCCTGCGGGGGGGGGCGATACTGAAGCTTTCTTT
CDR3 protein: CASSLRPAGGGDTEAFF

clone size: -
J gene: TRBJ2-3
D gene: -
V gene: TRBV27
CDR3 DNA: TGTGCGACCAGTGTCACAGATACGCAGTATTTT
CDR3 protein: CATSVTDTQYF

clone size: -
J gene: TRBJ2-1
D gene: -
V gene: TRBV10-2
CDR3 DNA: TGCGCCAGCAGACGCGGACAAGTTTCCTACAATGAGCAGTTCTTC
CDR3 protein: CASRRGQVSYNEQFF

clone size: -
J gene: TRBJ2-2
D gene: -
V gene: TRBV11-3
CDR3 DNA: TGTGCCAGCAGCCCGAGCGGGTGGGGGACCGGGGAGCTGTTTTTT
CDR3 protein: CASSPSGWGTGELFF

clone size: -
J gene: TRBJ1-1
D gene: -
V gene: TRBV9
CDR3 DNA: TGTGCCAGCAGCGTAGCCGGGAACACTGAAGCTTTCTTT
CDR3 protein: CASSVAGNTEAFF

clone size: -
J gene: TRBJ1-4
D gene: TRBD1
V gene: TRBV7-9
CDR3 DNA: TGTGCCAGCAGCCCAGTGACAGGGCCGAATGAAAAACTGTTTTTT
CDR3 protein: CASSPVTGPNEKLFF

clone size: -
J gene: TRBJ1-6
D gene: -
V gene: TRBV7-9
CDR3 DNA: TGTGCCAGCAGACCCGAGAGCTCCTATAATTCACCCCTCCACTTT
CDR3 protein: CASRPESSYNSPLHF

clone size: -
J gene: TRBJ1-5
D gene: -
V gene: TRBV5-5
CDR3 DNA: TGTGCCAGCAGCTTGGGGACAGCCAGGAGGGGTCAGCCCCAGCATTTT
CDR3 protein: CASSLGTARRGQPQHF

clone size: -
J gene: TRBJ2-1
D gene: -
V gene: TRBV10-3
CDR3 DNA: TGTGCCATCAGTGAGGGCCCGTACAATGAGCAGTTCTTC
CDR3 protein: CAISEGPYNEQFF

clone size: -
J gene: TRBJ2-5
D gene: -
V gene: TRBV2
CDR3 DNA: TGTGCCAGCAGTGAGGCGCTAGCGAACCAAGAGACCCAGTACTTC
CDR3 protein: CASSEALANQETQYF

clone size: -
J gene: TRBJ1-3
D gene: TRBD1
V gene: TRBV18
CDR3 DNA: TGTGCCAGCTCACCACCACAGGGGCTGGCTGGAAACACCATATATTTT
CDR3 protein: CASSPPQGLAGNTIYF

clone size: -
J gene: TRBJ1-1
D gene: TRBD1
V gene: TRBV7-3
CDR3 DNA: TGCGCCAGCAGCTTACCGACAGGGGCCACTGAAGCTTTCTTT
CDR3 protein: CASSLPTGATEAFF

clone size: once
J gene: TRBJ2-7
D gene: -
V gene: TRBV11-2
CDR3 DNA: TGTGCCAGCGCATTTGGCCCTACGGGGCAGTACTTC
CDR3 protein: CASAFGPTGQYF

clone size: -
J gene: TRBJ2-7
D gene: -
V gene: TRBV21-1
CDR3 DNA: TGTGCCAGCAGCTCTGGACTAGTCGCCGAGCAGTACTTC
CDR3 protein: CASSSGLVAEQYF

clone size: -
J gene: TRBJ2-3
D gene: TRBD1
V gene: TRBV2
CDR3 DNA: TGTGCCAGCAGTGTTACAGGGGGTCCTTCTAGCACAGATACGCAGTATTTT
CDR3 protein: CASSVTGGPSSTDTQYF

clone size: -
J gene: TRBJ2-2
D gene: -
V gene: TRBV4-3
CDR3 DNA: TGCGCCAGCAGCGCAAGGGGTAGGGGGGCCGGGGAGCTGTTTTTT
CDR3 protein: CASSARGRGAGELFF

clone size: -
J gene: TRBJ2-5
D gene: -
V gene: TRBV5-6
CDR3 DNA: TGTGCCAGCAGCACCACAGGGTCCCAAGAGACCCAGTACTTC
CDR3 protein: CASSTTGSQETQYF

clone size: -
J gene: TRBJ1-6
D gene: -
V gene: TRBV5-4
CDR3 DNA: TGTGCCAGCAGTACACGGGACTATAATTCACCCCTCCACTTT
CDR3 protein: CASSTRDYNSPLHF

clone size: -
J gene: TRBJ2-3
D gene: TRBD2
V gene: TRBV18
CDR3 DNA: TGTGCCAGCTCACCGGGTCCTAGCGGGAGGGCAGATACGCAGTATTTT
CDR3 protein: CASSPGPSGRADTQYF

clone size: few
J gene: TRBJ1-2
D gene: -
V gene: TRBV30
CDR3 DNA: TGTGCCTGGAGTGTGGGAAAGGGGACCTATGGCTACACCTTC
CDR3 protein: CAWSVGKGTYGYTF

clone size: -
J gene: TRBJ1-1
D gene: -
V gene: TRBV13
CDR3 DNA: TGTGCCAGCAGCTTAAGGGAAGCTTTCTTT
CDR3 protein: CASSLREAFF

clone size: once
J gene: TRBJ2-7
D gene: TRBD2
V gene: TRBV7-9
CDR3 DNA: TGTGCCAGCAGCTTCCGACTAGCGGGAGAGGGGTACGAGCAGTACTTC
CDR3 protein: CASSFRLAGEGYEQYF

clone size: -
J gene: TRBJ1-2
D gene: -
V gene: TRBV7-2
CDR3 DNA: TGTGCCAGCAGCCTAATGAGCAGCCAACGGGGGAACTATGGCTACACCTTC
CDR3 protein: CASSLMSSQRGNYGYTF

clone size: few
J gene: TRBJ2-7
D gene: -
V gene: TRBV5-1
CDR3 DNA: TGCGCCAGCAGCATGGCGCTTTCAGGGTTCGGCGAGCAGTACTTC
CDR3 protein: CASSMALSGFGEQYF

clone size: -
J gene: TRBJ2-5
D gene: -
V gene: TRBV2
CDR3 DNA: TGTGCCAGCAGTGAAGTGGGCAGGGTACAAGAGACCCAGTACTTC
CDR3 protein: CASSEVGRVQETQYF

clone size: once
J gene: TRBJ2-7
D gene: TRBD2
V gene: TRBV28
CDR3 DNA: TGTGCCAGCAGTTCCGCTAGCGGGGGGACCTACGAGCAGTACTTC
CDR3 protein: CASSSASGGTYEQYF

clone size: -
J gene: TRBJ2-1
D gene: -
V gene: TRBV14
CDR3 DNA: TGTGCCAGCAGCCGAAGAGGTGGACATGCGCAGTTCTTC
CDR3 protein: CASSRRGGHAQFF

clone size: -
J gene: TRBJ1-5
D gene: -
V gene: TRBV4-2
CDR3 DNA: TGTGCCAGCAGCCCAGAGGATCAGGGCCCTCAGCCCCAGCATTTT
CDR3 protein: CASSPEDQGPQPQHF

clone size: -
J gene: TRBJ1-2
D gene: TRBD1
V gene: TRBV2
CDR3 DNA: TGTGCCAGCAGTGCAGGGGGGGCTGGCTACACCTTC
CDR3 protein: CASSAGGAGYTF

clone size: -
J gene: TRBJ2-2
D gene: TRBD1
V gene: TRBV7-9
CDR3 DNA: TGTGCCAGCAGCCCTAGTGGGACAGGGAAGGCCGGGGAGCTGTTTTTT
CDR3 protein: CASSPSGTGKAGELFF

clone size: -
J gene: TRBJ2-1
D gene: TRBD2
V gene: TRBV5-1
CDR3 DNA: TGCGCCAGCAGCTTGGCGGGAGGTGAGCAGTTCTTC
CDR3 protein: CASSLAGGEQFF

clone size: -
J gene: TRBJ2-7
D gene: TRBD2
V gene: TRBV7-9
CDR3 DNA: TGTGCCAGCAGCCCGCCCGCTAGCGGGAGCTCCTACGAGCAGTACTTC
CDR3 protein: CASSPPASGSSYEQYF

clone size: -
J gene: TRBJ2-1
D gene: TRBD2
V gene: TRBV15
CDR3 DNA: TGTGCCACCAGCAGGGTTGGACTAGCGGGAGGGCCCATTGAGCAGTTCTTC
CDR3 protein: CATSRVGLAGGPIEQFF

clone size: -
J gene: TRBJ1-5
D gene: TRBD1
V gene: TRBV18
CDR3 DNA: TGTGCCAGCTCACCGGACAGGGTCGGACAGCCCCAGCATTTT
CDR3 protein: CASSPDRVGQPQHF

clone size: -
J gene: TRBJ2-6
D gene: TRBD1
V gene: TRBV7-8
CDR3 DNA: TGTGCCAGCACGAACAGGGGAACCAGCTCTGGGGCCAACGTCCTGACTTTC
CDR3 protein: CASTNRGTSSGANVLTF

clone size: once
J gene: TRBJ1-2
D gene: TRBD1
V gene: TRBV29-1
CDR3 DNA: TGCAGCGTTGATTGGACAGGGAACTATGGCTACACCTTC
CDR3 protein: CSVDWTGNYGYTF

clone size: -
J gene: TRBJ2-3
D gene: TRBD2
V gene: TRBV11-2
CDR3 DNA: TGTGCCAGCAGCCCGATCACTAGCGGGGGGCCAACGCAGTATTTT
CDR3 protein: CASSPITSGGPTQYF

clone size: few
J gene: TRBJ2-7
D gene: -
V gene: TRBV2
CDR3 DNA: TGTGCCAGCAGCGACAATTACTACGAGCAGTACTTC
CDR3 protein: CASSDNYYEQYF

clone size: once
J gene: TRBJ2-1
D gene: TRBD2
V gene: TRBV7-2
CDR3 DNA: TGTGCCAGCAGCGCGGGACTAGCGGGGAATTTCGGGCTCAATGAGCAGTTCTTC
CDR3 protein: CASSAGLAGNFGLNEQFF

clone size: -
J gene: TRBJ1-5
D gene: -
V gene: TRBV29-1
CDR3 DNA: TGCAGCGTTGGTGGGGGCGGGAGCAATCAGCCCCAGCATTTT
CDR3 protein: CSVGGGGSNQPQHF

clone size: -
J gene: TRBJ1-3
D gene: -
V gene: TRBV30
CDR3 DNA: TGTGCCTGGAGTGCGGACTTCCAATACTCTGGAAACACCATATATTTT
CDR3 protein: CAWSADFQYSGNTIYF

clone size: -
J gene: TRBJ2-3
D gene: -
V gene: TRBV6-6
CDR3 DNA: TGTGCCAGCAGTTACTCTCTAGGAGGGGTAGATACGCAGTATTTT
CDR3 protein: CASSYSLGGVDTQYF

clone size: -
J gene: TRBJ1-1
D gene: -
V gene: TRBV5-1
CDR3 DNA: TGCGCCAGCAGCTTGGCGGCAACAGGGTTCCCTGAAGCTTTCTTT
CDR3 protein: CASSLAATGFPEAFF

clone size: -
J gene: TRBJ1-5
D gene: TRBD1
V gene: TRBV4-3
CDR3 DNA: TGCGCCAGCAGTCTTCAGGGGGGGGATGCATGGCCCCAGCATTTT
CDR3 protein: CASSLQGGDAWPQHF